This T cell receptor (beta chain) came from a study of blood T cell repertoires in COVID-19. Study-wide background: In each case, the material was cDNA or gDNA derived from T cells, B-cell-depleted T cells, or PBMCs.

The CDR3 sequence is 15 residues long. Trimming pared 3 bases from V and 1 base from J, leaving 12 bases between. From germline, CDR1 is KGHSH and CDR2 LQKENI. Original handling: The authors estimated nucleated cell counts from reference gene primer amplification. Data came from immunoSEQ multiplex PCR; TCRdb stores just in-frame clones and leaves some out. That table furnishes V, J and clone size, whereas the DNA furnished D and trimming. The data hold fewer than 250,000 clones, with roughly 85% observed a single time. The source is a woman in her thirties or forties with active or convalescent COVID-19. The chain uses TRBV18 and TRBJ1-1; unclear D gene. What was sequenced was peripheral blood. The CDR3 sequence is CASSPFGGKNTEAFF. In nucleotides, the CDR3 is TGTGCCAGCTCACCGTTTGGAGGCAAGAACACTGAAGCTTTCTTT. Together with reference TRBV18 and TRBJ1-1, the CDR3 gives the full variable domain: NAGVMQNPRHLVRRRGQEARLRCSPMKGHSHVYWYRQLPEEGLKFMVYLQKENIIDESGMPKERFSAEFPKEGPSILRIQQVVRGDSAAYFCASSPFGGKNTEAFFGQGTRLTVV.